This T cell receptor (beta chain) was recorded in a study of cytomegalovirus exposure and HLA in healthy donors. This clone was counted only a few times. Primers for the PCR totalled 60 Vbeta and 13 Jbeta. Profiling relied on immunoSEQ multiplex PCR, and the TCRdb table lists in-frame clones only, not all of them. The sample lists 110,000 or so clones, about 81% occurring once. Germline CDR1 MNHEY, CDR2 SMNVEV (reference sequence). The V segment lost 8 bases and the J segment 0 bases; nucleotides outside the gene matches: 9. This CDR3 region has 15 residues. Material: PBMCs. The rearrangement uses TRBV27 and TRBJ1-2, with 7 nucleotides matching TRBD1. The TCR was taken from a man aged 30-40 years in good health and CMV-seronegative. In DNA form, the CDR3 reads TGTGCCAGCCGAAAACAGGGGAGAGCTAACTATGGCTACACCTTC. It encodes CASRKQGRANYGYTF.